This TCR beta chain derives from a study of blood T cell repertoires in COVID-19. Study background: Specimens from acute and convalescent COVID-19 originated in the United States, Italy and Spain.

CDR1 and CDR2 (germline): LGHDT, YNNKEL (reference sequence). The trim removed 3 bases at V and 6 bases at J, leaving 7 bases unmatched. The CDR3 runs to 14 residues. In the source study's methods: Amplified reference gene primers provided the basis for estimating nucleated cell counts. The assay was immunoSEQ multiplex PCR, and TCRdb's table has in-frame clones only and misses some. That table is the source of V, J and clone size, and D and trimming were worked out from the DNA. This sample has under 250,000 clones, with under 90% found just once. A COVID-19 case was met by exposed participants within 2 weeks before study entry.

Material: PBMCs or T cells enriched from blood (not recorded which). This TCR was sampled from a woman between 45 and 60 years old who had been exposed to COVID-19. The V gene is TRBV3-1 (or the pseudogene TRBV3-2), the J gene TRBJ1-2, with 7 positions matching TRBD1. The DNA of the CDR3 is TGTGCCAGCAGCCATGGTGAGGGGGCTAATGGCTACACCTTC. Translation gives CASSHGEGANGYTF.